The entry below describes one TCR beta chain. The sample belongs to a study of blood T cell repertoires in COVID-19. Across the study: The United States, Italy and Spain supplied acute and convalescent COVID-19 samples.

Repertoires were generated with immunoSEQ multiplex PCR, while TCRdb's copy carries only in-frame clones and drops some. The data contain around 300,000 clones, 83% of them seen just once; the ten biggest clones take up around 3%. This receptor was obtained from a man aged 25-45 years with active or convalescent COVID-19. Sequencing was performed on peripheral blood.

CDR3 nucleotides: TGTGCCAGCAGTAAAACGGGAGCGGAGAAGCAGTACTTC. This sequence encodes CASSKTGAEKQYF. V usage is TRBV6-2 or TRBV6-3 and J usage is TRBJ2-7; tentatively, D is TRBD2 (6 bases). This CDR3 region has 13 residues. Trimming removed 5 bases from V and 8 bases from J, with 16 bases in between. The germline gives CDR1 MNHEY, CDR2 SVGEGT.